This record concerns one TCR beta chain sequence. Many counts were recorded for this clonotype. Its antigen is currently not known. The sample holds no much larger clone one base away, and base qualities are not on file. This sample is drawn from a study of molecular identifiers for immune sequencing clone quantification (dated by TCRdb to the late 2010s). Concerning the study at large: For a replicate experiment, RNA from around 20,000 or 100,000 naive CD8 T cells was divided into five aliquots, of which four were sequenced. This methods study used CD8 T cells to benchmark TCR RNA copy counting and molecular-identifier clustering-based TCR repertoire sequencing (MIDCIRS). Beyond this particular receptor, the publication reports: Spiked-in Jurkat TCR RNA equal to a single cell's worth was reported to be detectable even within 1,100,000 naive CD8 T cells. When barcode sub-clustering was omitted, TCR diversity was inflated by chimeric consensus sequences, with chimeras reaching as high as 47%. The naive libraries included spiked-in Jurkat TCR RNA (roughly nine copies' worth), and this Jurkat TCR RNA is not part of the donor repertoire. Approximately 3.3 recovered TCR RNA copies per cell were obtained by modeling, versus roughly 9.1 by digital PCR, implying a capture efficiency of 25% to 30%. Highly expanded clone sizes could be underestimated if identical TCR molecules share a barcode. In CMV-specific effector cells, over 98% of molecules were held by clones above 20 RNA copies, whereas under 1% of molecules were held by such clones in naive cells.

Receptor libraries were prepared by PCR. The instrument was an Illumina HiSeq 4000. Bulk TCR libraries were prepared as previously described, using TCR primers listed in Table S5. Purification of total RNA was performed with the Qiagen AllPrep DNA/RNA kit. Before analysis, reads from multiple sequencing runs of one library were combined. Per the original workflow: Reads were retained only if an exact TCR constant sequence was present, and the retained reads were trimmed to 150 nt and grouped according to their 12-nt molecular barcodes. Reads within each barcode group were sub-clustered using a 15% Levenshtein threshold, and quality-weighted consensus sequences were constructed for each RNA molecule. Non-functional sequences were excluded, and lower-count sequences lying one edit away from another sequence were also excluded. Based on a fit of two negative binomial distributions, barcode sub-clusters having less than 20% of the maximum read count were discarded. The public reads were quality trimmed at Q25 with fastp and then assembled into clones with MiXCR by TCRdb, keeping productive beta chains. Entries are consolidated by CDR3 protein sequence, retaining the most common genes and DNA. The V and J calls and clone size are TCRdb's, not the authors'. The sample yields under 75,000 distinct CDR3 sequences; under 20% were counted once. Jointly, the top ten make up 1.1% to 1.5% of the sample.

Sequences KGHDR (CDR1) and SFDVKD (CDR2) are obtained from the germline V gene. The CDR3, from cysteine to phenylalanine, totals 14 residues. CDR3 DNA only is kept here, 42 bases in frame from base 1. V gives up 3 bases and J gives up 7 bases, and the segment between their germline ends measures 12 bases. Libraries of naive CD8 T cells were built from anywhere between roughly 17,000 and 1,000,000 sorted cells, with 10%, 30% or 50% of the purified RNA used. Naive CD8 T cells were FACS-sorted as CD8+CD4-CCR7+CD45RA+ on a BD FACSAria II into RLT Plus buffer. To test detection sensitivity, Jurkat RNA equivalent to approximately ten TCR copies was spiked into samples of about 18,000-1,000,000 naive CD8 T cells. CD8 T cells were enriched using RosetteSep CD8+ T Cell Enrichment Cocktail and Ficoll-Paque, and the enriched cells then underwent ACK red cell lysis.

The sequence joins TRBV24-1 to TRBJ1-5; TRBD1 could be the D gene, as 6 bases match. The sequenced sample consisted of naive CD8+ T cells from blood, with Jurkat cell RNA spiked in. Reading the label with the study, this specimen's cell subset or site is: FACS-sorted CD8+CD4-CCR7+CD45RA+ naive T cells. The TCR sequence derives from a human donor in good health. Some libraries in this study had Jurkat cell RNA spiked in. Read as DNA, the sequence is TGTGCCACCAGTGATCAGGGGCCGGGACAGCCCCAGCATTTT. It encodes CATSDQGPGQPQHF.